The T cell receptor (beta chain) described here comes from a study of T cells in Graves' hyperthyroidism and ophthalmopathy. The CDR3 spans 15 residues. V lost 5 bases to trimming and J lost 0 bases, with 17 bases between them. The V gene's germline CDR1 is DFQATT and CDR2 SNEGSKA (reference sequence). Study-wide results and limits: Blood held most thyroid clonotypes expanded above 0.001 frequency.

TCR beta CDR3 regions were amplified from RNA. Carried out on the TCR CDR3, a first-round RT-PCR used the HTBI primer set. TCRdb re-called the multiplex PCR reads with MiXCR, one entry per CDR3 protein. In the table there are approximately 570,000 distinct CDR3 sequences, nearly 20% of which are singletons. Active moderate-to-severe ophthalmopathy, Clinical Activity Score at least 3, NOSPECS at least 4, under 3 months' duration. This clonotype came up many times. Its antigen remains unknown. Sequencing was performed on blood. This sequence was found in a middle-aged man with Graves' ophthalmopathy. The V gene is TRBV20-1, the J gene TRBJ2-7; D is uncertain. The DNA of the CDR3 is TGCAGTGCTCGCGGTCGGCTTCTCAGCTCCTACGAGCAGTACTTC. Amino acid sequence: CSARGRLLSSYEQYF.